Below, 25 T cell receptor beta chains from the same sample are listed, as sequenced in a study of T cell repertoires in cytomegalovirus infection. The antigens for these receptors are not known. TCRdb reprocessed the reads via MiXCR and lists one record per CDR3 protein. The repertoire holds approximately 990,000 distinct CDR3 sequences, with roughly 30% as singletons. The sequences come from cultured CD8+ T cells from PBMCs, collected from culture after CMV antigen stimulation. Receptor source: a human donor in good health (CMV status not recorded). Some clones in this sample may be carry-over from other donors' samples.

The chain employs TRBV7-6 and TRBJ1-4; D is unresolved. The CDR3 has 13 amino acids. In germline, CDR1 is SGHVS, CDR2 FNYEAQ. Trimming removed 10 bases at V and 0 bases at J, with 9 bases between. This CDR3 reads CATDFATNEKLFF. For the CDR3, the DNA is TGTGCCACTGACTTTGCAACTAATGAAAAACTGTTTTTT.

This clonotype was seen more than once but under ten times. The chain combines TRBV7-9 with TRBJ2-3, with TRBD1 matching over 9 bases. In germline, CDR1 is SEHNR, CDR2 FQNEAQ (reference sequence). After removal of 5 bases from V and 6 bases from J, the junction contained 12 bases not matched to a gene. The CDR3 is 16 residues long. CDR3 protein: CASSITGGASVDTQYF. CDR3 bases: TGTGCCAGCAGCATAACAGGGGGCGCTTCTGTGGATACGCAGTATTTT.

The chain links TRBV6-5 to TRBJ1-1; no clear D. Trimming left V 0 bases short and J 1 base short, with 12 bases between. CDR1 and CDR2 (germline): MNHEY, SVGAGI. This CDR3 is built from 16 residues. The CDR3 DNA follows: TGTGCCAGCAGTTACTCGAGCCCTTACTGGAACACTGAAGCTTTCTTT. It translates to CASSYSSPYWNTEAFF.

This clonotype has only a few counts. The chain links TRBV12-3 or TRBV12-4 to TRBJ2-6; 10 nucleotides line up with TRBD1. J was trimmed by 4 bases and V by 3 bases; bases with no gene match: 6. This CDR3 has 17 amino acids. DNA of the CDR3: TGTGCCAGCAGTTTCGGGACAGGGGCAGAAGGGGCCAACGTCCTGACTTTC. Its translation is CASSFGTGAEGANVLTF.

This clonotype was recorded many times. The chain couples TRBV7-2 to TRBJ1-2; 10 bases match TRBD1. The CDR3 extends over 16 amino acids. The V segment lost 1 base and the J segment 5 bases; nucleotides outside the gene matches: 7. In germline, CDR1 is SGHTA, CDR2 FQGNSA. CDR3 bases: TGTGCCAGCAGCTTAGGGACAGGGGGTGAACTTTATGGCTACACCTTC. Translation gives CASSLGTGGELYGYTF.

The chain combines TRBV29-1 with TRBJ2-7; D not resolved. Trimming removed 6 bases from V and 0 bases from J, with 9 bases in between. There are 12 residues in the CDR3. The germline V gene has CDR1 SQVTM and CDR2 ANQGSEA. CDR3 protein: CSVPGPSYEQYF. The CDR3 bases are TGCAGCGTCCCAGGTCCCTCCTACGAGCAGTACTTC.

The chain joins TRBV7-2 to TRBJ1-4, with D unresolved. CDR3 length: 15 amino acids. The V and J ends lost 0 bases and 0 bases respectively, with 5 bases between them. CDR1 and CDR2 from the germline V gene are SGHTA and FQGNSA. The CDR3 is CASSLARTTNEKLFF. CDR3 in DNA: TGTGCCAGCAGCTTAGCGCGGACAACTAATGAAAAACTGTTTTTT.

The chain uses TRBV6-2 or TRBV6-3 and TRBJ1-1, with D unclear. CDR3 length: 12 amino acids. Per the germline V gene, CDR1 is MNHEY and CDR2 is SVGEGT. The V end was cut by 3 bases, the J end by 7 bases, with 9 bases between. CDR3 sequence reads: CASSYPQVEAFF. The CDR3 DNA reads TGTGCCAGCAGTTATCCTCAGGTTGAAGCTTTCTTT.

The J gene is TRBJ1-6, the V gene TRBV14; D might be TRBD1 (5 bases). The length of the CDR3 is 15 residues. The germline V gene encodes CDR1 SGHDN and CDR2 FVKESK. The V gene lost 0 bases and the J gene lost 9 bases, with 12 bases spanning the gap. The CDR3 region has the DNA TGTGCCAGCAGCCAAGATCGGGACGTACCTTCACCCCTCCACTTT. It translates to CASSQDRDVPSPLHF.

The chain links TRBV6-5 to TRBJ2-7; 11 nucleotides match TRBD2. The CDR3 contains 14 residues. Unmatched junction bases numbered 6, after V lost 6 bases and J lost 5 bases. Germline CDR1 MNHEY, CDR2 SVGAGI. In nucleotides, the CDR3 is TGTGCCAGCAGAACTAGCGGGGGAATCCACGAGCAGTACTTC. It translates to CASRTSGGIHEQYF.

This clonotype was seen only a few times. A read error may produce the germline difference seen at one junction end. The chain couples TRBV7-7 to TRBJ2-3, with TRBD2 matching over 9 bases. Germline-derived CDR1 and CDR2 are SSHAT and FNYEAQ (reference sequence). The CDR3 sequence is 17 residues long. CDR3 sequence reads: CASSKTLAGTSTDTQYF. The CDR3 DNA reads TGTGCTAGCAGCAAGACCCTAGCGGGAACTAGCACAGATACGCAGTATTTT.

This clonotype has only a few counts. V and J are TRBV10-2 and TRBJ1-1; D gene uncertain. This CDR3 is 16 amino acids long. Germline assignment: CDR1 WSHSY and CDR2 SAAADI. Trimming took 4 bases from V and 4 from J, leaving 19 bases between them. DNA of the CDR3: TGCGCCAGCAGTGTTGACGGGAGGGATTCGGGCACTGAAGCTTTCTTT. Translating gives CASSVDGRDSGTEAFF.

The V and J genes are TRBV7-8 and TRBJ2-7; TRBD2 agrees at 7 bases. Looked up from germline, CDR1 is SGHVS and CDR2 is FQNEAQ. Germline trimming cut 0 bases from V and 2 bases from J; bases unmatched to any gene: 10. CDR3 size: 17 residues. The CDR3 nucleotides read TGTGCCAGCAGCTTAGCATCCCAGATGGGGGGGGCCTACGAGCAGTACGTC. This translates into CASSLASQMGGAYEQYV.

This clonotype was counted between two and nine times. The chain uses TRBV7-9 and TRBJ2-7; 9 nucleotides agree with TRBD1. The junction had 11 bases not matched to a gene; V was cut back by 5 bases and J by 3 bases. This CDR3 is 16 amino acids long. CDR1 SEHNR and CDR2 FQNEAQ come from the germline V gene (reference sequence). CDR3 loop: CASSVSGDRDFYEQYF. CDR3 nucleotide sequence: TGTGCCAGCAGCGTATCGGGGGACAGGGACTTCTACGAGCAGTACTTC.

This clonotype was seen a handful of times. V and J are TRBV9 and TRBJ2-1, with 7 positions matching TRBD1. CDR3 length: 16 residues. Germline V CDR1 and CDR2: SGDLS, YYNGEE. V dropped 3 bases and J dropped 0; count of bases not matched to a gene: 6. The DNA for the CDR3 is TGTGCCAGCAGCGGGTACCGGGACAGCTCCTACAATGAGCAGTTCTTC. It translates to CASSGYRDSSYNEQFF.

V and J are TRBV28 and TRBJ1-6, with a tentative D call TRBD1 (6 bases). This CDR3 region has 16 residues. Germline V gene lookup returns CDR1 MDHEN and CDR2 SYDVKM. The V end lost 5 bases, the J end lost 8 bases, and 19 bases lay between the germline ends. The CDR3 loop is CASSPGDTEFDSPLHF. Here the CDR3 DNA reads TGTGCCAGCAGTCCCGGGGACACGGAGTTCGATTCACCCCTCCACTTT.

This chain uses TRBV19 with TRBJ1-6; 7 bases map to TRBD1. This CDR3 has 18 amino acids. The germline gives CDR1 LNHDA, CDR2 SQIVND (reference sequence). Germline trimming cut 4 bases from V and 7 bases from J; bases unmatched to any gene: 16. The CDR3 here is CASSNPELPGTDNSPLHF. DNA for the CDR3: TGTGCCAGTAGTAACCCAGAGCTCCCGGGGACAGACAATTCACCCCTCCACTTT.

This chain joins TRBV12-3 or TRBV12-4 and TRBJ2-3, with D possibly matching TRBD2 (5 bases). CDR3 size: 17 residues. The V end was cut by 7 bases, the J end by 6 bases, with 26 bases between. CDR3 region: CASNPPPTPRVMDTQYF. In nucleotides, the CDR3 is TGTGCCAGCAACCCCCCTCCTACCCCGAGGGTTATGGATACGCAGTATTTT.

This chain connects TRBV23-1 to TRBJ2-7; D remains ambiguous. TRBV23-1 falls under the ORF class, with uncertain function. With 4 bases removed from V and 6 bases from J, the gap between germline ends came to 22 bases. This CDR3 has 16 amino acids. CDR3 DNA sequence: TGCGCCAGCAGTCTCCCCCGGGCTGTTTCGGATGGCGAGCAGTACGTC. Amino acid sequence: CASSLPRAVSDGEQYV.

The rearrangement uses TRBV27 and TRBJ1-3; the D gene is possibly TRBD1 (5 bases). This CDR3 is built from 14 residues. The V gene's germline CDR1 is MNHEY and CDR2 SMNVEV (reference sequence). The germline V and J ends were trimmed by 4 bases and 4 bases, with 11 bases remaining between them. DNA of the CDR3: TGTGCCAGCAGTTCAGGGTCGCTGGGAAACACCATATATTTT. It encodes CASSSGSLGNTIYF.

The chain recombines TRBV7-8 with TRBJ2-5; 10 nucleotides match TRBD1. Trimming removed 6 bases from V and 6 bases from J; junction bases left unmatched: 16. In germline, CDR1 is SGHVS, CDR2 FQNEAQ. The CDR3 is 17 amino acids. The CDR3 sequence is CASSIPSGQGGGKTQYF. DNA for the CDR3: TGTGCCAGCAGTATCCCATCAGGACAGGGGGGTGGAAAGACCCAGTACTTC.

The chain carries TRBV29-1 and TRBJ1-1; TRBD1 might be the D (6 bases). The germline CDR1 and CDR2 sequences are SQVTM and ANQGSEA. The CDR3 runs 12 residues. Trimming removed 5 bases at V and 3 bases at J, with 10 bases between. The CDR3 protein is CSVTSGDTEAFF. DNA for the CDR3: TGCAGCGTTACTTCAGGGGACACTGAAGCTTTCTTT.

This clonotype was observed many times. The chain combines TRBV7-8 with TRBJ2-4; 11 nucleotides line up with TRBD1. The length of the CDR3 is 14 residues. Per the germline V gene, CDR1 is SGHVS and CDR2 is FQNEAQ. Trimming at V came to 2 bases and at J to 9 bases, leaving 3 bases not matched to a gene. CDR3 in DNA: TGTGCCAGCAGCTTACCGGGACAGGGGGTCATTCAGTACTTC. It specifies CASSLPGQGVIQYF.

Only a few counts were recorded for this clonotype. The chain carries TRBV12-3 or TRBV12-4 and TRBJ1-6, with D tentatively TRBD1 (5 bases). V shed 1 base and J shed 0 bases, with 10 bases lying between them. This CDR3 contains 17 residues. CDR3 sequence (DNA): TGTGCCAGCAGTTTAGTCAAGGGGTTCTCCTATAATTCACCCCTCCACTTT. Translated, it gives CASSLVKGFSYNSPLHF.

At least ten counts were recorded for this clonotype. The chain has TRBV7-2 and TRBJ2-1; 8 bases fit TRBD2. Trimming removed 3 bases from V and 7 bases from J; junction bases left unmatched: 8. The CDR3 runs 15 residues. Germline values: CDR1 SGHTA, CDR2 FQGNSA. CDR3 in amino acids: CASSLSRGGGNEQFF. CDR3 in DNA: TGTGCCAGCAGCTTGAGTCGGGGGGGAGGTAATGAGCAGTTCTTC.